These 2 T cell receptor beta chains were all obtained from the same sample, sequenced in a study of CD8 T cells in Susac syndrome. Random-hexamer reverse transcription was applied to roughly 0.45 to 1 ug RNA. MiXCR was run by TCRdb on the immunoSEQ multiplex PCR reads, yielding one entry per CDR3 protein. The table shows about 120,000 distinct CDR3 sequences, with more than 85% occurring only once. Sequencing was performed on CD4+ T cells from PBMCs. The receptors originated from a human donor with multiple sclerosis.

V is TRBV9 and J is TRBJ2-2, with D perhaps assigned TRBD1 or TRBD2 (5 bases each). The germline V and J ends were trimmed by 0 bases and 4 bases, with 10 bases remaining between them. Germline V gene lookup returns CDR1 SGDLS and CDR2 YYNGEE. The CDR3 loop spans 15 amino acids. CDR3 in DNA: TGTGCCAGCAGCGTAGTTGATGGGGGCACCGGGGAGCTGTTTTTT. As protein: CASSVVDGGTGELFF. The whole variable domain, remainder taken from reference TRBV9 and TRBJ2-2, is DSGVTQTPKHLITATGQRVTLRCSPRSGDLSVYWYQQSLDQGLQFLIQYYNGEERAKGNILERFSAQQFPDLHSELNLSSLELGDSALYFCASSVVDGGTGELFFGEGSRLTVL.

The V and J genes are TRBV4-1 and TRBJ1-3, with a weak D call TRBD1 (5 bases). Germline CDR1 and CDR2: MGHRA and YSYEKL. V shed 7 bases and J shed 2 bases, with 18 bases lying between them. CDR3 length equals 16 residues. CDR3 residues: CASTPGGGTTGNTIYF. CDR3 bases: TGCGCCAGCACCCCCGGGGGGGGTACGACTGGAAACACCATATATTTT.